This T cell receptor (beta chain) stems from a study of shared clonotypes between healthy human individuals. Assay used: immunoSEQ multiplex PCR; TCRdb lists only in-frame clones, some missing. This sample has over a million clones, with about 98% found just once. V was clipped by 1 base and J by 0 bases, with 4 bases between them. The CDR3 runs 13 residues. Germline lookup yields CDR1 MGHRA and CDR2 YSYEKL. This clone was detected once. Its antigen is currently unknown. Study conclusions and caveats: Memory subsets had estimated richness that was generally smaller than that of naive subsets. An effect of sequencing depth on clonotype sharing among donors was expected.

The rearrangement joins TRBV4-1 to TRBJ2-7; no reliable D call. This clonotype was sampled from a man younger than 45 in good health. The sequencing input was naive CD4+ T cells sorted from blood. Subset here: CD45RA+ positively selected. In nucleotides, the CDR3 is TGCGCCAGCAGCCAAGTCTTCTCCTACGAGCAGTACTTC. This codes for CASSQVFSYEQYF.